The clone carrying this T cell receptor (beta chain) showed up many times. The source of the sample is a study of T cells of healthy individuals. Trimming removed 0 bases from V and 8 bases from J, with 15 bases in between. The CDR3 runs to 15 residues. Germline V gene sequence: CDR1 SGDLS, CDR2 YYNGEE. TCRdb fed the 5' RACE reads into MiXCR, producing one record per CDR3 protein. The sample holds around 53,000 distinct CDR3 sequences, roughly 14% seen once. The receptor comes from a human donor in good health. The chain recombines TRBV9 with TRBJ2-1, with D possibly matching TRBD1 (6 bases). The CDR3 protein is CASSVGGRKGDEQFF. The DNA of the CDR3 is TGTGCCAGCAGCGTAGGTGGGCGAAAGGGGGATGAGCAGTTCTTC.